A single sample gave rise to the 20 T cell receptor beta chains below, sequenced in a study of blood T cell repertoires in COVID-19. Using immunoSEQ multiplex PCR, the repertoire was profiled, and TCRdb retains in-frame clones only, with some absent. This repertoire shows nearly 80,000 clones, around 80% found once; its top ten account for 4.5% to 7%. Sequencing was carried out using peripheral blood. The receptors shown here come from a man aged 60 to 75 with active or convalescent COVID-19.

This clone appeared a single time. This chain uses TRBV18 with TRBJ2-2; D ambiguous. Germline assignment: CDR1 KGHSH and CDR2 LQKENI. The CDR3 spans 14 residues. With 4 bases removed from V and 6 bases from J, the gap between germline ends came to 12 bases. The CDR3 DNA follows: TGTGCCAGCTCACGCCCAGGCAGTGCCGGGGAGCTGTTTTTT. Its translation is CASSRPGSAGELFF.

This clone was picked up one time. The rearrangement links TRBV7-3 to TRBJ1-6; TRBD1 might be the D (5 bases). The CDR3 loop spans 15 amino acids. V was pared by 1 base and J by 5 bases, with 9 bases between. Germline assignment: CDR1 SGHTA and CDR2 FQGTGA. The CDR3 region is CASSLRGTNNSPLHF. The DNA for the CDR3 is TGTGCCAGCAGCTTAAGAGGGACTAATAATTCACCCCTCCACTTT.

This clone turned up a few times. The chain uses TRBV5-5 and TRBJ2-1; TRBD2 aligns across 7 bases. CDR3 length: 16 amino acids. Germline values: CDR1 SGHKS, CDR2 YYEKEE (reference sequence). Trimming cost V 4 bases and J 5 bases; bases outside gene matches: 12. CDR3 coding DNA: TGTGCCAGCAGCCGTCGGACCCGGGGAGGGGACAATGAGCAGTTCTTC. This translates into CASSRRTRGGDNEQFF.

The chain combines TRBV9 with TRBJ2-2; 8 positions match TRBD1. Losses at the gene ends were 0 bases for V and 5 bases for J; bases not matched to a gene: 0. From germline, CDR1 is SGDLS and CDR2 YYNGEE. The CDR3 runs to 14 residues. CDR3 in amino acids: CASSVGDRTGELFF. The CDR3 DNA reads TGTGCCAGCAGCGTAGGGGACAGGACCGGGGAGCTGTTTTTT.

This chain uses TRBV7-9 with TRBJ2-1, with 15 positions matching TRBD2. Trimming removed 5 bases from V and 14 bases from J; junction bases left unmatched: 7. CDR3 size: 14 residues. CDR1 is SEHNR and CDR2 is FQNEAQ in the germline V gene (reference sequence). The CDR3 is CASSPGTSGGWEFF. As DNA, the CDR3 is TGTGCCAGCAGCCCAGGGACTAGCGGGGGGTGGGAGTTCTTC.

The chain employs TRBV19 and TRBJ2-5; tentative D call: TRBD2 (6 bases). This CDR3 contains 14 residues. Trimming left V 5 bases short and J 2 bases short, with 12 bases between. Germline CDR1 is LNHDA and CDR2 is SQIVND (reference sequence). The CDR3 sequence is CASSVPGGQETQYF. DNA for the CDR3: TGTGCCAGTAGTGTCCCCGGGGGTCAAGAGACCCAGTACTTC.

V is TRBV2 and J is TRBJ1-1, with D maybe TRBD1 (6 bases). Germline V gene data show CDR1 as SNHLY and CDR2 as FYNNEI. The CDR3 is 15 residues long. Trimming took off 6 bases at V and 1 base at J, with 15 bases between the two ends. The CDR3, as DNA: TGTGCCAGCAGCGGGGTAGGGGGTTGGAACACTGAAGCTTTCTTT. Translated: CASSGVGGWNTEAFF.

The V gene is TRBV6-5, the J gene TRBJ1-5; unclear D gene. This CDR3 is built from 14 residues. Germline values: CDR1 MNHEY, CDR2 SVGAGI. Deletions cut 4 bases from V and 7 bases from J, with 14 bases between. Written as DNA, the CDR3 is TGTGCCAGCAGTTCCGGTCCGGGGTTGCAGCCCCAGCATTTT. It translates to CASSSGPGLQPQHF.

The gene calls are TRBV7-9 and TRBJ1-6; unclear D gene. Germline values: CDR1 SEHNR, CDR2 FQNEAQ (reference sequence). The CDR3 runs 15 residues. V lost 1 base and J lost 7, with 11 bases in between. The CDR3 here is CASSLGSQYNSPLHF. In DNA form, the CDR3 reads TGTGCCAGCAGCTTAGGATCCCAGTACAATTCACCCCTCCACTTT.

The chain has TRBV12-3 or TRBV12-4 and TRBJ2-7, with 10 bases matching TRBD2. The CDR3 totals 13 residues. V was pared by 6 bases and J by 3 bases, with 2 bases of the junction left unmatched. The CDR3 loop is CASSWTSGYEQYF. For the CDR3, the DNA is TGTGCCAGCAGCTGGACTAGCGGCTACGAGCAGTACTTC.

The rearrangement uses TRBV5-1 and TRBJ2-5; the D is unclear. Germline V gene lookup returns CDR1 SGHRS and CDR2 YFSETQ. V gave up 5 bases and J gave up 1 base, with 15 bases separating them. CDR3 length: 15 amino acids. The CDR3 DNA follows: TGCGCCAGCAGGTCTGTGACAATTCCCCAAGAGACCCAGTACTTC. This codes for CASRSVTIPQETQYF.

The count of this clone is one. This chain uses TRBV27 with TRBJ1-5; 9 bases line up with TRBD1. The J segment lost 5 bases and the V segment lost 10 bases, leaving 3 bases of the junction unmatched. The CDR3 contains 12 residues. CDR1 is MNHEY and CDR2 is SMNVEV in the germline V gene (reference sequence). The CDR3 region is CATRTGDQPQHF. In DNA form, the CDR3 reads TGTGCCACCCGGACAGGGGATCAGCCCCAGCATTTT.

The rearrangement joins TRBV9 to TRBJ1-3, with 8 bases matching TRBD1. With V trimmed by 2 bases and J by 6 bases, 7 bases remained unmatched. There are 15 residues in the CDR3. In germline, CDR1 is SGDLS, CDR2 YYNGEE. The CDR3 region has the DNA TGTGCCAGCAGCGTCGTGGGACAGGAGGCAAACACCATATATTTT. Translation: CASSVVGQEANTIYF. Full variable domain (remainder filled in from reference TRBV9 and TRBJ1-3): DSGVTQTPKHLITATGQRVTLRCSPRSGDLSVYWYQQSLDQGLQFLIQYYNGEERAKGNILERFSAQQFPDLHSELNLSSLELGDSALYFCASSVVGQEANTIYFGEGSWLTVV.

This clone was detected once. The genes are TRBV5-4 and TRBJ1-4; TRBD1 matches at 8 bases. The germline gives CDR1 SGHNT, CDR2 YYREEE (reference sequence). The CDR3 is 14 residues long. The J segment lost 4 bases and the V segment lost 4 bases, leaving 3 bases of the junction unmatched. The CDR3 spells CASSPGGSNEKLFF. CDR3 nucleotide sequence: TGTGCCAGCAGCCCAGGGGGCAGTAATGAAAAACTGTTTTTT.

The rearrangement joins TRBV19 to TRBJ1-5; the D gene is possibly TRBD1 (5 bases). This CDR3 has 15 residues. Germline V gene sequence: CDR1 LNHDA, CDR2 SQIVND (reference sequence). V lost 5 bases and J 7 bases, leaving 18 bases between the germline ends. The CDR3 DNA follows: TGTGCCAGTAGTTCCGGCGGGGGATCGGTGCAGCCCCAGCATTTT. It translates to CASSSGGGSVQPQHF.

CDR3 in DNA: TGTGCCAGCAGTTTAGCAACAGGGGGTGATCCAGGAAACACCATATATTTT. As protein: CASSLATGGDPGNTIYF. The chain employs TRBV28 and TRBJ1-3; 8 positions match TRBD1. Germline CDR1 MDHEN, CDR2 SYDVKM. J gave up 4 bases and V 2 bases, and 10 bases lay outside the gene matches. The CDR3 is made up of 17 amino acids.

The chain is built from TRBV28 and TRBJ2-5; maybe TRBD1 (6 bases). Trimming cost V 4 bases and J 5 bases, with 11 bases left between them. This CDR3 contains 13 residues. From germline, CDR1 is MDHEN and CDR2 SYDVKM. The CDR3 DNA reads as TGTGCCAGCAGTTCCGGGACAAGGGAGACCCAGTACTTC. Translating gives CASSSGTRETQYF.

The CDR3 coding sequence is TGTGCCAGTAGTACGACCTCGGGACGCTTAGCGGGCTATGGCTACACCTTC. Protein product: CASSTTSGRLAGYGYTF. This sequence joins TRBV19 and TRBJ1-2; D might be TRBD1 (5 bases). Germline lookup yields CDR1 LNHDA and CDR2 SQIVND (reference sequence). The CDR3 length is 17 residues. V lost 4 bases to trimming and J lost 4 bases, with 22 bases between them.

The chain joins TRBV4-3 to TRBJ2-4; TRBD2 might be the D (6 bases). This CDR3 has 16 amino acids. Germline assignment: CDR1 LGHNA and CDR2 YSLEER. V lost 3 bases and J 0 bases, leaving 12 bases between the germline ends. The CDR3 DNA sequence: TGCGCCAGCAGCCACCGGGGGTCCTTAGCCAAAAACATTCAGTACTTC. It is translated as CASSHRGSLAKNIQYF.

The gene calls are TRBV14 and TRBJ2-7, with TRBD1 matching over 9 bases. Germline V CDR1 and CDR2: SGHDN, FVKESK. The CDR3 runs to 18 residues. V shed 3 bases and J 4 bases; nucleotides not matched to a gene: 16. CDR3 loop: CASSHKAPGQGKKYEQYF. The CDR3 nucleotides are TGTGCCAGCAGCCATAAAGCCCCGGGACAGGGAAAGAAGTACGAGCAGTACTTC.